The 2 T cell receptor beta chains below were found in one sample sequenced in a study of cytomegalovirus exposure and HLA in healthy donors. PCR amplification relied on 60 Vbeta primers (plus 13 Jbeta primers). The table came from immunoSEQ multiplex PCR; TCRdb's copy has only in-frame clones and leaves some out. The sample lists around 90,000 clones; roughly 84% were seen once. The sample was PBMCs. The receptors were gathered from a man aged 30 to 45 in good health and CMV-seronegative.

CDR3 sequence (DNA): TGTGCCAGCTCACAAGCGGGACACCCGCAAGAGACCCAGTACTTC. It specifies CASSQAGHPQETQYF. This sequence joins TRBV18 and TRBJ2-5, with D maybe TRBD2 (7 bases). The V and J ends lost 4 bases and 2 bases respectively, with 14 bases between them. Germline V gives CDR1 KGHSH, CDR2 LQKENI. The CDR3 sequence is 15 residues long.

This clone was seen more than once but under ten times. CDR3 in amino acids: CASSIPGAMGNQPQHF. Here the CDR3 DNA reads TGTGCCAGTAGTATTCCAGGGGCGATGGGCAATCAGCCCCAGCATTTT. The chain recombines TRBV19 with TRBJ1-5; possibly TRBD1 for D (6 bases). Germline-derived CDR1 and CDR2 are LNHDA and SQIVND (reference sequence). This CDR3 contains 16 residues. V shed 3 bases and J shed 2 bases, with 14 bases lying between them.